This section outlines one T cell receptor (beta chain) sequence together with its context. Its antigen is not known. This PCR relied on a set of 60 Vbeta primers and 13 Jbeta primers. Sequenced by immunoSEQ multiplex PCR; TCRdb stores in-frame clones only, minus some. The sample has some 110,000 clones; over 60% are singletons. These data originate in a study of cytomegalovirus exposure and HLA in healthy donors. About the research overall: An analysis done earlier identified roughly 120 million unique TCR beta sequences from around 180 million T cells. Genotyping of 430 or so donors showed that 80% to 85% belonged to the Caucasian-associated ancestry cluster.

General observations from the study: Overall, approximately 150 TCR beta chains were annotated as cytomegalovirus-associated.

The CDR3 sequence is 13 residues long. V was clipped by 2 bases and J by 8 bases, with 11 bases between them. The V gene's germline CDR1 is SGHDT and CDR2 YYEEEE. Input material: PBMCs. The receptor was derived from a man aged 25 to 45 in good health and CMV-seropositive. The V and J genes are TRBV5-6 and TRBJ1-3; D uncertain. CDR3 region: CASSFGRSDTIYF. The CDR3 DNA reads TGTGCCAGCAGCTTTGGTCGGAGTGACACCATATATTTT.